One sample yielded the 14 T cell receptor beta chains listed below, sequenced in a study of blood T cell repertoires in COVID-19 (dated by TCRdb to the early 2020s). Receptors were amplified or captured by the immunoSEQ multiplex PCR assay. Sourced from immuneACCESS, this table was stored by TCRdb with only in-frame sequences that have V and J called. A share of the clones is absent; for the studies checked, an unresolved V gene accounts for under half, and the remainder has no known explanation. The sample has approximately 270,000 clones on record, around nine tenths of them singletons. The ten largest clonotypes hold 2.2% of the sample. The sequenced material came from peripheral blood. Receptor source: a man aged 45 to 65 with acute or convalescent COVID-19.

The rearrangement joins TRBV7-3 to TRBJ2-1; 8 bases are a match to TRBD2. The germline CDR1 and CDR2 sequences are SGHTA and FQGTGA. The CDR3 loop spans 13 amino acids. V dropped 5 bases and J dropped 8; count of bases not matched to a gene: 5. The DNA of the CDR3 is TGTGCCAGCAGCCCGGGACTAGGCTATGAGCAGTTCTTC. It encodes CASSPGLGYEQFF.

CDR3 sequence: CASSGTKDRFDETQYF. CDR3 sequence (DNA): TGTGCCAGCAGTGGGACCAAGGACAGGTTCGATGAGACCCAGTACTTC. The chain joins TRBV6-1 to TRBJ2-5; 7 nucleotides agree with TRBD1. The CDR3 extends over 16 amino acids. Germline V gives CDR1 MNHNS, CDR2 SASEGT. V shed 4 bases, J shed 5 bases, and the junction held 13 bases outside the gene matches.

J is TRBJ1-5 and V is TRBV19; D is undetermined. CDR1 LNHDA and CDR2 SQIVND come from the germline V gene (reference sequence). The CDR3 is made up of 12 amino acids. Trimming removed 7 bases at V and 4 bases at J, with 8 bases between. The CDR3 protein is CASKNRNQPQHF. In DNA, the CDR3 is TGTGCCAGTAAAAACAGAAATCAGCCCCAGCATTTT.

This rearrangement joins TRBV4-1 to TRBJ1-1; 9 bases fit TRBD1. There are 14 residues in the CDR3. Looked up from germline, CDR1 is MGHRA and CDR2 is YSYEKL. Trimming at V came to 1 base and at J to 7 bases, leaving 4 bases not matched to a gene. The DNA of the CDR3 is TGCGCCAGCAGCCAAGCACAGGGGGCAAATGAAGCTTTCTTT. Protein product: CASSQAQGANEAFF.

The rearrangement joins TRBV9 to TRBJ2-5; D is ambiguous. The length of the CDR3 is 13 residues. V dropped 0 bases and J dropped 5 bases, with 8 bases sitting between them. Germline V gene data show CDR1 as SGDLS and CDR2 as YYNGEE. The CDR3 region has the DNA TGTGCCAGCAGCGTAGGATTTGAGGAGACCCAGTACTTC. Translation: CASSVGFEETQYF.

The chain recombines TRBV7-6 with TRBJ2-1; 9 positions match TRBD1. V was clipped by 6 bases and J by 7 bases; unmatched bases: 10. The CDR3 consists of 15 residues. Germline lookup yields CDR1 SGHVS and CDR2 FNYEAQ. Here the CDR3 DNA reads TGTGCCAGCAGTTCTACCGGGACAGGGAGGAATGAGCAGTTCTTC. Its translation: CASSSTGTGRNEQFF. The complete variable domain, with remaining parts taken from reference TRBV7-6 and TRBJ2-1, reads GAGVSQSPRYKVTKRGQDVALRCDPISGHVSLYWYRQALGQGPEFLTYFNYEAQQDKSGLPNDRFSAERPEGSISTLTIQRTEQRDSAMYRCASSSTGTGRNEQFFGPGTRLTVL.

V and J are TRBV5-1 and TRBJ2-5, with D possibly TRBD2 on 6 matching bases. The V end lost 5 bases, the J end lost 5 bases, and 13 bases lay between the germline ends. The CDR3 totals 13 residues. Germline lookup yields CDR1 SGHRS and CDR2 YFSETQ. The DNA for the CDR3 is TGCGCCAGCAGTGGGGGGAACTTGGAGACCCAGTACTTC. Translating gives CASSGGNLETQYF.

This chain uses TRBV19 with TRBJ2-5, with 9 bases fitting TRBD1. Germline-derived CDR1 and CDR2 are LNHDA and SQIVND (reference sequence). The CDR3 is 14 residues long. V shed 6 bases, J shed 4 bases, and the junction held 6 bases outside the gene matches. This chain's CDR3 is CASRVTGGSETQYF. CDR3 DNA sequence: TGTGCCAGTAGGGTGACAGGGGGTTCAGAGACCCAGTACTTC.

The chain is built from TRBV7-8 and TRBJ2-1; 7 bases match TRBD2. Germline V gene sequence: CDR1 SGHVS, CDR2 FQNEAQ. V trimming: 6 bases; J trimming: 9 bases; junction bases outside the gene matches: 14. The CDR3 has 15 residues. CDR3 DNA: TGTGCCAGCAGTACCGGACTAGGGGTTGTCATTGAGCAGTTCTTC. Translation gives CASSTGLGVVIEQFF.

This clone was counted between two and nine times. This rearrangement joins TRBV3-1 (or the pseudogene TRBV3-2) to TRBJ1-1, with no clear D. Trimming pared 4 bases from V and 11 bases from J, leaving 20 bases between. The CDR3 covers 14 residues. Looked up from germline, CDR1 is LGHDT and CDR2 is YNNKEL (reference sequence). CDR3 sequence reads: CASSRSGDSATAFF. The CDR3 DNA reads as TGTGCCAGCAGCCGATCTGGAGACTCAGCTACGGCTTTCTTT.

The chain carries TRBV18 and TRBJ2-3, with unresolved D. The V end was cut by 3 bases, the J end by 4 bases, with 14 bases between. This CDR3 region has 15 residues. CDR1 and CDR2 from the germline V gene are KGHSH and LQKENI. CDR3 in amino acids: CASSPPQLPADTQYF. DNA of the CDR3: TGTGCCAGCTCACCCCCCCAGTTGCCCGCAGATACGCAGTATTTT.

The chain recombines TRBV18 with TRBJ2-2; possible D gene TRBD2, 7 bases. V was pared by 8 bases and J by 3 bases, with 13 bases between. The CDR3 runs to 14 residues. Germline V gene lookup returns CDR1 KGHSH and CDR2 LQKENI. CDR3 bases: TGTGCCAGCGCCGGGGGGCAGGACACCGGGGAGCTGTTTTTT. Protein product: CASAGGQDTGELFF.

V usage is TRBV9 and J usage is TRBJ2-7; D is unresolved. V lost 3 bases and J 1 base, leaving 8 bases between the germline ends. CDR1 is SGDLS, CDR2 YYNGEE, per germline. The CDR3 consists of 13 residues. This CDR3 reads CASSAPGSYEQYF. The CDR3 coding sequence is TGTGCCAGCAGCGCACCGGGTTCCTACGAGCAGTACTTC.

This sequence joins TRBV7-9 and TRBJ2-7; D not certain. Per germline, CDR1 SEHNR and CDR2 FQNEAQ (reference sequence). This CDR3 comprises 14 residues. V was trimmed by 2 bases and J by 3 bases, leaving 11 bases between them. This chain's CDR3 is CASSLSELLYEQYF. CDR3 in DNA: TGTGCCAGCAGCTTAAGTGAGCTTCTCTACGAGCAGTACTTC.